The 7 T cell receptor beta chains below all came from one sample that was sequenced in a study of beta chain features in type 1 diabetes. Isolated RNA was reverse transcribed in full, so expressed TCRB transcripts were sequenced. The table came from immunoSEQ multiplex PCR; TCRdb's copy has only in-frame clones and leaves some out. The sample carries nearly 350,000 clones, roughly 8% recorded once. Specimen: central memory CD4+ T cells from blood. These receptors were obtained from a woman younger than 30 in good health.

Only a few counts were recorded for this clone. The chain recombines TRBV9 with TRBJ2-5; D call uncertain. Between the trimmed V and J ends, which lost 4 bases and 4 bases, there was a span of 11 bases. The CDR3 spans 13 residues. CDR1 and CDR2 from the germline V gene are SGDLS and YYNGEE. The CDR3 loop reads CASSLTVGETQYF. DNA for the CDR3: TGTGCCAGCAGCTTAACCGTTGGAGAGACCCAGTACTTC.

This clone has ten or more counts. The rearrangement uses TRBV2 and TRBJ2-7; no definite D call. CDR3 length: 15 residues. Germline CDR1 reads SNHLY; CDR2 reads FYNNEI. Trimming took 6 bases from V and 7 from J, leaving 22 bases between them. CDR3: CASRGRTGSLVEQYF. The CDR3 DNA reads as TGTGCCAGCAGAGGAAGAACCGGTTCCCTGGTAGAGCAGTACTTC.

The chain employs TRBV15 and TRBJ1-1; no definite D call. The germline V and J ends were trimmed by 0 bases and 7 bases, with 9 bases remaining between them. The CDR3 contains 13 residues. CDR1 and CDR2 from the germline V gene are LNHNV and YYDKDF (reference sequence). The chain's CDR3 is CATSRDGLFEAFF. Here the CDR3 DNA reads TGTGCCACCAGCAGAGATGGCCTCTTTGAAGCTTTCTTT.

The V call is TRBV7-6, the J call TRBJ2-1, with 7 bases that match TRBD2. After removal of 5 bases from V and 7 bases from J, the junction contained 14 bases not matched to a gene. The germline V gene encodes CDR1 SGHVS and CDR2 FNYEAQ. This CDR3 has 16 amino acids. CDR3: CASSPLGGTQPNEQFF. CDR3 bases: TGTGCCAGCAGCCCTTTGGGGGGGACCCAGCCAAATGAGCAGTTCTTC.

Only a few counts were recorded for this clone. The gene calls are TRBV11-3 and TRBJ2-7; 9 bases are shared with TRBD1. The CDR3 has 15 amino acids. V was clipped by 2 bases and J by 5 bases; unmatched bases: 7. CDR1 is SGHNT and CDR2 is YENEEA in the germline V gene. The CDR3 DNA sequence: TGTGCCAGCAGCTTATCAGCCGGGACAGGGAACGAGCAGTACTTC. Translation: CASSLSAGTGNEQYF.

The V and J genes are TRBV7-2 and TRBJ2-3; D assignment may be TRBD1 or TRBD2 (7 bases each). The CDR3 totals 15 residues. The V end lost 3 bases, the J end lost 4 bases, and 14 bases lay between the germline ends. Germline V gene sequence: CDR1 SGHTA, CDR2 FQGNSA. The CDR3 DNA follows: TGTGCCAGCAGCTTTTATCCAGGGGGGGCAGATACGCAGTATTTT. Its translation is CASSFYPGGADTQYF.

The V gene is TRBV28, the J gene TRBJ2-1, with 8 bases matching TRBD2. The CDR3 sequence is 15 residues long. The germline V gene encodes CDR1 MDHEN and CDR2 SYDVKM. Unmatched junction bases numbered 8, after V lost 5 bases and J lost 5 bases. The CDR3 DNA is TGTGCCAGCAGTCCCCGGGAGGGTCACAACAATGAGCAGTTCTTC. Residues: CASSPREGHNNEQFF.